The rows below give T cell receptor beta chains drawn from one sample of a study of blood T cell repertoires in COVID-19. The table came from immunoSEQ multiplex PCR; TCRdb's copy has only in-frame clones and leaves some out. The sample contains fewer than 25,000 clones, around 86% of which appear only once. The sequenced material came from peripheral blood. The source is a man between 65 and 80 years old with acute or convalescent COVID-19. Both conserved end residues are part of each CDR3. A D gene is named only where the DNA matches it firmly. Clone sizes are given selectively: once, few, many, or a class where the clone is expanded.

d_call: TRBD1
j_call: TRBJ1-4
v_call: TRBV9
clone_size: -
cdr3_aa: CASSEGTGDYSEKLFF
cdr3_nt: TGTGCCAGCAGCGAGGGGACAGGGGATTACTCTGAAAAACTGTTTTTT

d_call: TRBD1
j_call: TRBJ2-2
v_call: TRBV5-1
clone_size: -
cdr3_aa: CASSLQGAIAGELFF
cdr3_nt: TGCGCCAGCAGCTTGCAGGGGGCGATCGCCGGGGAGCTGTTTTTT

d_call: TRBD1
j_call: TRBJ1-6
v_call: TRBV5-5
clone_size: -
cdr3_aa: CASSDYRGLELHF
cdr3_nt: TGTGCCAGCAGCGATTACAGGGGCCTCGAACTCCACTTT

d_call: TRBD2
j_call: TRBJ2-7
v_call: TRBV5-1
clone_size: -
cdr3_aa: CASSSTSGRGEQYF
cdr3_nt: TGCGCCAGCAGCTCGACTAGCGGGAGGGGCGAGCAGTACTTC

d_call: TRBD1
j_call: TRBJ1-2
v_call: TRBV11-2
clone_size: few
cdr3_aa: CASSPWAGGYGYTF
cdr3_nt: TGTGCCAGCAGCCCCTGGGCAGGGGGCTATGGCTACACCTTC

d_call: TRBD1
j_call: TRBJ1-5
v_call: TRBV6-5
clone_size: once
cdr3_aa: CASSSRQGNQPQHF
cdr3_nt: TGTGCCAGCAGTTCCAGACAGGGGAATCAGCCCCAGCATTTT

d_call: TRBD2
j_call: TRBJ2-3
v_call: TRBV2
clone_size: -
cdr3_aa: CASSGLAGGTDTQYF
cdr3_nt: TGTGCCAGCAGTGGCCTAGCGGGAGGCACAGATACGCAGTATTTT

d_call: TRBD2
j_call: TRBJ2-3
v_call: TRBV6-2/TRBV6-3
clone_size: -
cdr3_aa: CASSYLSGIPSTDTQYF
cdr3_nt: TGTGCCAGCAGTTACCTAAGCGGGATCCCTAGCACAGATACGCAGTATTTT

d_call: TRBD2
j_call: TRBJ2-2
v_call: TRBV9
clone_size: -
cdr3_aa: CASNSGVSNTGELFF
cdr3_nt: TGTGCCAGCAATAGCGGGGTATCGAACACCGGGGAGCTGTTTTTT

d_call: -
j_call: TRBJ2-3
v_call: TRBV7-2
clone_size: -
cdr3_aa: CASSLGPTDTQYF
cdr3_nt: TGTGCCAGCAGCTTAGGGCCAACAGATACGCAGTATTTT

d_call: TRBD1
j_call: TRBJ2-5
v_call: TRBV5-1
clone_size: -
cdr3_aa: CASSQATGGETQYF
cdr3_nt: TGCGCCAGCAGCCAAGCGACAGGGGGTGAGACCCAGTACTTC

d_call: TRBD1
j_call: TRBJ2-7
v_call: TRBV6-2/TRBV6-3
clone_size: -
cdr3_aa: CASSFTGGEPYEQYF
cdr3_nt: TGTGCCAGCAGTTTCACAGGGGGCGAGCCCTACGAGCAGTACTTC

d_call: TRBD1
j_call: TRBJ1-2
v_call: TRBV19
clone_size: -
cdr3_aa: CASSIPGQGAKGYTF
cdr3_nt: TGTGCCAGTAGTATCCCGGGACAGGGGGCTAAGGGCTACACCTTC

d_call: TRBD2
j_call: TRBJ2-7
v_call: TRBV5-6
clone_size: -
cdr3_aa: CASSFTGLHSEQYF
cdr3_nt: TGTGCCAGCAGCTTCACGGGACTACATAGCGAGCAGTACTTC

d_call: -
j_call: TRBJ2-3
v_call: TRBV2
clone_size: once
cdr3_aa: CASSEWEIGTQYF
cdr3_nt: TGTGCCAGCAGTGAATGGGAGATTGGTACGCAGTATTTT

d_call: TRBD2
j_call: TRBJ2-1
v_call: TRBV2
clone_size: -
cdr3_aa: CASRQRLAGGPHEQFF
cdr3_nt: TGTGCCAGCAGACAACGACTAGCGGGAGGGCCCCATGAGCAGTTCTTC

d_call: -
j_call: TRBJ2-6
v_call: TRBV19
clone_size: -
cdr3_aa: CASRPEGAGANVLTF
cdr3_nt: TGTGCCAGTAGACCCGAGGGGGCTGGGGCCAACGTCCTGACTTTC

d_call: -
j_call: TRBJ1-5
v_call: TRBV27
clone_size: -
cdr3_aa: CASSFTPYNQPQHF
cdr3_nt: TGTGCCAGCAGTTTTACTCCTTACAATCAGCCCCAGCATTTT

d_call: TRBD1
j_call: TRBJ1-1
v_call: TRBV11-3
clone_size: -
cdr3_aa: CASSGGQGVGAFF
cdr3_nt: TGTGCCAGCAGCGGGGGACAGGGGGTCGGAGCTTTCTTT

d_call: TRBD2
j_call: TRBJ2-3
v_call: TRBV6-5
clone_size: once
cdr3_aa: CASSLAGGIDTQYF
cdr3_nt: TGTGCCAGCAGTTTAGCGGGGGGGATAGATACGCAGTATTTT

d_call: -
j_call: TRBJ2-3
v_call: TRBV6-5
clone_size: -
cdr3_aa: CASGGDGDTQYF
cdr3_nt: TGTGCCAGCGGGGGCGATGGGGATACGCAGTATTTT

d_call: TRBD1
j_call: TRBJ2-2
v_call: TRBV9
clone_size: -
cdr3_aa: CASSVGAGGNGELFF
cdr3_nt: TGTGCCAGCAGCGTAGGCGCAGGGGGCAACGGGGAGCTGTTTTTT

d_call: -
j_call: TRBJ1-2
v_call: TRBV19
clone_size: -
cdr3_aa: CATQERRMNYGYTF
cdr3_nt: TGTGCCACCCAGGAGCGGCGAATGAACTATGGCTACACCTTC

d_call: -
j_call: TRBJ2-5
v_call: TRBV11-2
clone_size: -
cdr3_aa: CASSPAGQETQYF
cdr3_nt: TGTGCCAGCAGCCCAGCGGGTCAAGAGACCCAGTACTTC

d_call: TRBD1
j_call: TRBJ1-4
v_call: TRBV5-1
clone_size: -
cdr3_aa: CASSVQGAGANEKLFF
cdr3_nt: TGCGCCAGCAGCGTTCAGGGGGCTGGTGCTAATGAAAAACTGTTTTTT

d_call: -
j_call: TRBJ2-7
v_call: TRBV7-9
clone_size: -
cdr3_aa: CASGAFYSYEQYF
cdr3_nt: TGTGCCAGCGGGGCTTTTTACTCCTACGAGCAGTACTTC

d_call: -
j_call: TRBJ2-1
v_call: TRBV21-1
clone_size: -
cdr3_aa: CASSKGTSGRNEQFF
cdr3_nt: TGTGCCAGCAGCAAAGGGACTAGCGGGAGGAATGAGCAGTTCTTC

d_call: TRBD1
j_call: TRBJ2-7
v_call: TRBV14
clone_size: -
cdr3_aa: CASSRRGQGAHEQYF
cdr3_nt: TGTGCCAGCAGCCGCCGGGGACAGGGGGCCCACGAGCAGTACTTC

d_call: -
j_call: TRBJ1-2
v_call: TRBV15
clone_size: -
cdr3_aa: CATSRDPTAPAGGGYTF
cdr3_nt: TGTGCCACCAGCAGAGATCCCACAGCACCGGCAGGTGGAGGCTACACCTTC

d_call: -
j_call: TRBJ1-2
v_call: TRBV6-5
clone_size: -
cdr3_aa: CASSYSGGNYGYTF
cdr3_nt: TGTGCCAGCAGTTACTCCGGCGGTAACTATGGCTACACCTTC

d_call: -
j_call: TRBJ2-5
v_call: TRBV14
clone_size: -
cdr3_aa: CASSVGTGSRTETQYF
cdr3_nt: TGTGCCAGCAGCGTAGGTACAGGGAGCAGAACAGAGACCCAGTACTTC

d_call: TRBD1
j_call: TRBJ1-3
v_call: TRBV11-2
clone_size: once
cdr3_aa: CASSLVPGTEGNTIYF
cdr3_nt: TGTGCCAGCAGCTTAGTCCCCGGGACAGAAGGAAACACCATATATTTT

d_call: -
j_call: TRBJ2-1
v_call: TRBV3-1/TRBV3-2
clone_size: -
cdr3_aa: CASSQDLLISYNEQFF
cdr3_nt: TGTGCCAGCAGCCAAGACCTCCTTATCTCCTACAATGAGCAGTTCTTC

d_call: -
j_call: TRBJ1-5
v_call: TRBV18
clone_size: -
cdr3_aa: CASSSEGNQPQHF
cdr3_nt: TGTGCCAGCTCAAGCGAAGGCAATCAGCCCCAGCATTTT

d_call: -
j_call: TRBJ1-2
v_call: TRBV30
clone_size: -
cdr3_aa: CAWSQTNYGYTF
cdr3_nt: TGTGCCTGGTCCCAGACTAACTATGGCTACACCTTC

d_call: TRBD1
j_call: TRBJ1-4
v_call: TRBV6-1
clone_size: -
cdr3_aa: CASREGGGKEKLFF
cdr3_nt: TGTGCCAGCAGGGAAGGGGGCGGCAAAGAAAAACTGTTTTTT

d_call: TRBD2
j_call: TRBJ2-3
v_call: TRBV5-1
clone_size: once
cdr3_aa: CASSSLAGAGRDTQYF
cdr3_nt: TGCGCCAGCAGCTCGCTAGCGGGGGCCGGAAGAGATACGCAGTATTTT

d_call: -
j_call: TRBJ1-1
v_call: TRBV6-5
clone_size: once
cdr3_aa: CASTPGTGAEAFF
cdr3_nt: TGTGCCAGCACCCCCGGGACGGGAGCTGAAGCTTTCTTT

d_call: -
j_call: TRBJ1-3
v_call: TRBV20-1
clone_size: -
cdr3_aa: CSASGAGGNTIYF
cdr3_nt: TGCAGTGCTAGTGGTGCAGGCGGAAACACCATATATTTT

d_call: TRBD2
j_call: TRBJ2-1
v_call: TRBV6-5
clone_size: -
cdr3_aa: CASRFSGDYNEQFF
cdr3_nt: TGTGCCAGCAGGTTTAGCGGGGACTACAATGAGCAGTTCTTC

d_call: -
j_call: TRBJ1-1
v_call: TRBV6-5
clone_size: -
cdr3_aa: CASSSVGGSWTEAFF
cdr3_nt: TGTGCCAGCAGTAGCGTGGGGGGGTCATGGACTGAAGCTTTCTTT

d_call: -
j_call: TRBJ2-2
v_call: TRBV9
clone_size: -
cdr3_aa: CASTTNTGELFF
cdr3_nt: TGTGCCAGCACAACGAACACCGGGGAGCTGTTTTTT

d_call: -
j_call: TRBJ1-6
v_call: TRBV2
clone_size: -
cdr3_aa: CASRVGAPLHF
cdr3_nt: TGTGCCAGCAGGGTGGGAGCACCCCTCCACTTT

d_call: TRBD1
j_call: TRBJ1-2
v_call: TRBV27
clone_size: -
cdr3_aa: CASSLGQGAGYGYTF
cdr3_nt: TGTGCCAGCAGTTTGGGGCAGGGGGCAGGGTATGGCTACACCTTC

d_call: -
j_call: TRBJ1-3
v_call: TRBV27
clone_size: -
cdr3_aa: CASMRGNTIYF
cdr3_nt: TGTGCCAGCATGCGAGGAAACACCATATATTTT

d_call: TRBD2
j_call: TRBJ2-1
v_call: TRBV30
clone_size: -
cdr3_aa: CAWTGLSGGPYNEQFF
cdr3_nt: TGTGCCTGGACCGGGTTGAGCGGGGGACCGTACAATGAGCAGTTCTTC

d_call: -
j_call: TRBJ1-1
v_call: TRBV5-1
clone_size: -
cdr3_aa: CASSHTGNALNTEAFF
cdr3_nt: TGCGCCAGCAGCCATACAGGGAACGCCTTGAACACTGAAGCTTTCTTT

d_call: TRBD2
j_call: TRBJ2-4
v_call: TRBV9
clone_size: -
cdr3_aa: CASSVEPSGIDIQYF
cdr3_nt: TGTGCCAGCAGCGTAGAACCCAGCGGGATTGACATTCAGTACTTC

d_call: -
j_call: TRBJ2-5
v_call: TRBV19
clone_size: -
cdr3_aa: CASRSVAGSTQETQYF
cdr3_nt: TGTGCCAGTAGATCGGTTGCGGGAAGCACCCAAGAGACCCAGTACTTC

d_call: TRBD2
j_call: TRBJ2-1
v_call: TRBV11-3
clone_size: -
cdr3_aa: CASSSASGVFNEQFF
cdr3_nt: TGTGCCAGCAGCTCCGCTAGCGGCGTCTTCAATGAGCAGTTCTTC

d_call: -
j_call: TRBJ1-2
v_call: TRBV29-1
clone_size: -
cdr3_aa: CSVARGNYGYTF
cdr3_nt: TGCAGCGTCGCCCGGGGGAACTATGGCTACACCTTC

d_call: TRBD1
j_call: TRBJ2-7
v_call: TRBV18
clone_size: few
cdr3_aa: CASSPDREYEQYF
cdr3_nt: TGTGCCAGCTCACCAGACAGGGAATACGAGCAGTACTTC